The 20 T cell receptor beta chains presented below share a single source sample, sequenced in a study of PD-1 blockade in classical Hodgkin lymphoma. TCRdb's copy holds only in-frame clones and misses some; the assay was immunoSEQ multiplex PCR. The sample holds 4,000 to 5,500 clones; about 65% are singletons and the top ten take about 27%. Described time point: cycle 4 day 1 (C4D1), after around six weeks of nivolumab. Each patient's relapse followed autologous stem cell transplantation, and brentuximab vedotin exposure varied. Isolated CD8+ T cells were derived from thawed PBMCs through magnetic negative selection. The source was CD8+ T cells from blood, collected before the fourth cycle of nivolumab. The receptors stem from a human donor with classical Hodgkin lymphoma.

V and J are TRBV29-1 and TRBJ2-7; D not certain. Trimming pared 2 bases from V and 3 bases from J, leaving 8 bases between. The CDR3 runs to 12 residues. Germline V CDR1 and CDR2: SQVTM, ANQGSEA. The CDR3 coding sequence is TGCAGCGTTGAACTCAACGGCTACGAGCAGTACTTC. This gives the protein CSVELNGYEQYF.

This clone was counted once. This chain joins TRBV11-2 and TRBJ2-5; TRBD1 or TRBD2 may be the D gene (5 bases each). The CDR3 is made up of 18 amino acids. Germline assignment: CDR1 SGHAT and CDR2 FQNNGV. V was pared by 0 bases and J by 4 bases, with 21 bases between. The CDR3 loop reads CASSLDAKRWGFGETQYF. The CDR3 DNA reads as TGTGCCAGCAGCTTAGATGCGAAGCGTTGGGGGTTTGGAGAGACCCAGTACTTC.

The chain carries TRBV27 and TRBJ2-4; no clear D gene. The CDR3 runs 16 residues. Per germline, CDR1 MNHEY and CDR2 SMNVEV (reference sequence). V was clipped by 5 bases and J by 0 bases, with 14 bases between them. CDR3 nucleotide sequence: TGTGCCAGCAGTCCAGAGAGTAGAGGAGCCAAAAACATTCAGTACTTC. Amino acid sequence: CASSPESRGAKNIQYF.

J is TRBJ2-1 and V is TRBV27, with a tentative D call TRBD1 (6 bases). Trimming stripped 2 bases from V and 0 bases from J, with 8 bases between. Germline CDR1 reads MNHEY; CDR2 reads SMNVEV (reference sequence). This CDR3 is 15 amino acids long. The CDR3 DNA reads TGTGCCAGCAGTTTACAGGGGACCTCCTACAATGAGCAGTTCTTC. Amino acids: CASSLQGTSYNEQFF.

V usage is TRBV5-6 and J usage is TRBJ2-1; either TRBD1 or TRBD2 may fit D (5 bases each). Germline CDR1 is SGHDT and CDR2 is YYEEEE. Deletions cut 4 bases from V and 4 bases from J, with 18 bases between. CDR3 size: 16 residues. The DNA of the CDR3 is TGTGCCAGCAGCCTGTTGGTGGGAGAGGGGTACAATGAGCAGTTCTTC. It specifies CASSLLVGEGYNEQFF.

The J gene is TRBJ2-7, the V gene TRBV7-6; possible D gene TRBD2, 5 bases. Germline V gene data show CDR1 as SGHVS and CDR2 as FNYEAQ. The length of the CDR3 is 13 residues. Between the trimmed V and J ends, which lost 1 base and 7 bases, there was a span of 11 bases. The CDR3 nucleotides read TGTGCCAGCAGCTTAGAATTCCCGGGGGAGCAGTACTTC. The encoded protein is CASSLEFPGEQYF.

The gene calls are TRBV10-2 and TRBJ1-6; D remains unclear. Per germline, CDR1 WSHSY and CDR2 SAAADI. V was trimmed by 3 bases and J by 6 bases, leaving 0 bases between them. The CDR3 has 11 residues. Here the CDR3 DNA reads TGCGCCAGCAGTGATAATTCACCCCTCCACTTT. As protein: CASSDNSPLHF.

For this clone: The same CDR3 also results from other DNA sequences found in this sample. This chain's CDR3 is CSVGGGTEAFF. DNA for the CDR3: TGCAGCGTTGGCGGGGGCACTGAAGCTTTCTTT. This chain joins TRBV29-1 and TRBJ1-1, with a weak D call TRBD1 (5 bases). This CDR3 is 11 amino acids long. The ends were cut back, 4 bases at V and 4 bases at J, with 7 bases in the middle. Germline lookup yields CDR1 SQVTM and CDR2 ANQGSEA. The whole variable domain, remainder taken from reference TRBV29-1 and TRBJ1-1, is SAVISQKPSRDICQRGTSLTIQCQVDSQVTMMFWYRQQPGQSLTLIATANQGSEATYESGFVIDKFPISRPNLTFSTLTVSNMSPEDSSIYLCSVGGGTEAFFGQGTRLTVV.

The CDR3, as DNA: TGTGCCAGCAGTCCTCCGGGACTAGCGGAGTACAATGAGCAGTTCTTC. Translating it yields CASSPPGLAEYNEQFF. This chain links TRBV27 with TRBJ2-1, with 11 nucleotides matching TRBD2. The V gene's germline CDR1 is MNHEY and CDR2 SMNVEV (reference sequence). The V and J ends lost 5 bases and 4 bases, in that order; junction bases with no gene match: 7. The CDR3 is 16 amino acids.

This chain uses TRBV4-1 with TRBJ2-1, with D possibly being TRBD2 (6 bases). CDR1 and CDR2 (germline): MGHRA, YSYEKL. This CDR3 has 17 residues. V lost 2 bases to trimming and J lost 0 bases, with 14 bases between them. The CDR3 region has the DNA TGCGCCAGCAGCCAAACACTAGCTAAGAGCTCCTACAATGAGCAGTTCTTC. Translated, it gives CASSQTLAKSSYNEQFF.

The chain carries TRBV5-1 and TRBJ2-1, with a weak D call TRBD1 (6 bases). Germline-derived CDR1 and CDR2 are SGHRS and YFSETQ. Between the trimmed V and J ends, which lost 3 bases and 4 bases, there was a span of 8 bases. The CDR3 has 13 amino acids. CDR3 amino acids: CASSWDIYNEQFF. CDR3 DNA: TGCGCCAGCAGCTGGGACATTTACAATGAGCAGTTCTTC.

V and J are TRBV7-9 and TRBJ2-5; 7 bases are a match to TRBD1. The junction had 11 bases not matched to a gene; V was cut back by 5 bases and J by 2 bases. The CDR3 is 16 amino acids. Germline V gives CDR1 SEHNR, CDR2 FQNEAQ (reference sequence). The CDR3 loop reads CASSRPTGSSQETQYF. Here the CDR3 DNA reads TGTGCCAGCAGCAGACCGACAGGGAGCTCACAAGAGACCCAGTACTTC.

The V and J genes are TRBV1 and TRBJ1-5; the table's D call, TRBD1, has no DNA check behind it. TRBV1 has pseudogene status. CDR3 length: 17 residues. The CDR3 spells CTSSLRPQGAADQPQHF. In DNA form, the CDR3 reads TGCACCAGCAGCCTCAGACCCCAGGGGGCCGCCGATCAGCCCCAGCATTTT.

This clone was seen a few times. This sequence joins TRBV27 and TRBJ2-1; 12 positions match TRBD2. Germline V gene lookup returns CDR1 MNHEY and CDR2 SMNVEV (reference sequence). The CDR3 spans 16 residues. V gave up 5 bases and J gave up 2 bases; unmatched junction bases: 4. The CDR3 bases are TGTGCCAGCAGTACCGGACTAGCGGGGACCTACAATGAGCAGTTCTTC. Its translation is CASSTGLAGTYNEQFF.

The J gene is TRBJ2-4, the V gene TRBV6-1; D might be TRBD2 (5 bases). Germline CDR1 is MNHNS and CDR2 is SASEGT. The V and J ends lost 2 bases and 0 bases respectively, with 11 bases between them. The CDR3 loop spans 16 amino acids. The CDR3 reads CASSEYMGEAKNIQYF. In DNA, the CDR3 is TGTGCCAGCAGTGAATATATGGGAGAAGCCAAAAACATTCAGTACTTC.

The rearrangement uses TRBV13 and TRBJ1-2; TRBD1 agrees at 7 bases. V was pared by 6 bases and J by 3 bases, with 10 bases of the junction left unmatched. This CDR3 contains 15 residues. Per the germline V gene, CDR1 is PRHDT and CDR2 is FYEKMQ (reference sequence). The DNA for the CDR3 is TGTGCCAGCAGTGCCCAGACAGGGACACACTATGGCTACACCTTC. Its protein product is CASSAQTGTHYGYTF.

This chain connects TRBV4-1 to TRBJ2-2; D unresolved. Trimming took 0 bases from V and 4 from J, leaving 6 bases between them. Germline assignment: CDR1 MGHRA and CDR2 YSYEKL. This CDR3 is built from 14 residues. The CDR3 nucleotides are TGCGCCAGCAGCCAAGATACGGGCACCGGGGAGCTGTTTTTT. Its translation: CASSQDTGTGELFF.

This rearrangement joins TRBV10-1 to TRBJ2-2, with 7 nucleotides matching TRBD2. V shed 0 bases, J shed 2 bases, and the junction held 3 bases outside the gene matches. Germline CDR1 WNHNN, CDR2 SYGVQD (reference sequence). This CDR3 contains 16 residues. CDR3: CASSESGTTNTGELFF. As DNA, the CDR3 is TGCGCCAGCAGTGAGTCGGGGACTACTAACACCGGGGAGCTGTTTTTT.

This clone was seen a few times. The V call is TRBV11-3, the J call TRBJ2-5; no reliable D call. This CDR3 has 13 amino acids. CDR1 and CDR2 (germline): SGHNT, YENEEA. The V and J ends lost 1 base and 2 bases respectively, with 5 bases between them. CDR3 DNA sequence: TGTGCCAGCAGCTTAGCTCAGCAAGAGACCCAGTACTTC. Translated, it gives CASSLAQQETQYF.

CDR3 bases: TGTGCCAGCAGTTACGCCGCCGGAAACACTGAAGCTTTCTTT. Its protein is CASSYAAGNTEAFF. The V gene is TRBV6-5, the J gene TRBJ1-1; unclear D gene. Looked up from germline, CDR1 is MNHEY and CDR2 is SVGAGI. The length of the CDR3 is 14 residues. V was trimmed by 2 bases and J by 2 bases, leaving 9 bases between them.